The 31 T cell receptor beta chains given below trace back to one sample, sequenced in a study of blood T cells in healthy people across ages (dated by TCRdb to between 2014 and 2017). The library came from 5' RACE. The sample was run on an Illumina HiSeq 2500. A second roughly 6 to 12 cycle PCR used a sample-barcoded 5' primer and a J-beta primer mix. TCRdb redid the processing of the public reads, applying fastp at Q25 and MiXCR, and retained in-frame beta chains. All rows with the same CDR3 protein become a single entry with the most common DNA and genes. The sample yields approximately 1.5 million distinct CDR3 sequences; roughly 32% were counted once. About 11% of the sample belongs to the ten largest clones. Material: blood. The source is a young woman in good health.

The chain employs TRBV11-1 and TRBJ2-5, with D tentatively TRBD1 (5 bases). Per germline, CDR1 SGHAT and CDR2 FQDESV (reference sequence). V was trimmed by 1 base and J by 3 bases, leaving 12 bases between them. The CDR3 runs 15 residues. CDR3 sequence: CASSLEQAGEETQYF. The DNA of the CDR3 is TGTGCCAGCAGCTTAGAACAGGCTGGGGAAGAGACCCAGTACTTC.

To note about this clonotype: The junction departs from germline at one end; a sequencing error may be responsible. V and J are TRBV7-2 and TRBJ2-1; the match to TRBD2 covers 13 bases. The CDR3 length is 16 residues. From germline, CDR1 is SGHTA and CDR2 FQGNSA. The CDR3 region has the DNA TGTGTCAGCAGCTTAGCTAAGGGACTAGCGGGGACCGAGCAGTTCTTC. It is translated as CVSSLAKGLAGTEQFF.

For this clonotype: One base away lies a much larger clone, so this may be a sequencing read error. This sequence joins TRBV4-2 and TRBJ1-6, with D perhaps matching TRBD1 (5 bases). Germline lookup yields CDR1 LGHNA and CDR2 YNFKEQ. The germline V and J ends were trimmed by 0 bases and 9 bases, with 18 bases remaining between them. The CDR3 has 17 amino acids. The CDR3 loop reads CASSQDMSGQIGSPLHF. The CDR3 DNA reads TGTGCCAGCAGCCAAGATATGTCAGGGCAGATTGGTTCACCCCTCCACTTT.

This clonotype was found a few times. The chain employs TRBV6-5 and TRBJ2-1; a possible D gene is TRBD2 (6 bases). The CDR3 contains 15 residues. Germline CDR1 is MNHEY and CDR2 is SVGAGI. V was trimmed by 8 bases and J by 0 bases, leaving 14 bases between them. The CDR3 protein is CASGPGSGSYNEQFF. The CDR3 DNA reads TGTGCCAGCGGCCCCGGGAGTGGCTCCTACAATGAGCAGTTCTTC.

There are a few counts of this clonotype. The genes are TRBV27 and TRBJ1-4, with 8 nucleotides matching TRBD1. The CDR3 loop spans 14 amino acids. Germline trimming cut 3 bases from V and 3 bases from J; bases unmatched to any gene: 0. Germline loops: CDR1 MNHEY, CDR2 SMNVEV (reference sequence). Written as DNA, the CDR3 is TGTGCCAGCAGTTTGACAGGGGCTAATGAAAAACTGTTTTTT. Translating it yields CASSLTGANEKLFF.

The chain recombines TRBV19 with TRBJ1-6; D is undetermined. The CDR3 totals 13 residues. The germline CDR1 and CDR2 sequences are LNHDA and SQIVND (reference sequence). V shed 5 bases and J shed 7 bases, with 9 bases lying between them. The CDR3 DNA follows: TGTGCCAGTAGTCAGCTCCAGAATTCACCCCTCCACTTT. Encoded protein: CASSQLQNSPLHF.

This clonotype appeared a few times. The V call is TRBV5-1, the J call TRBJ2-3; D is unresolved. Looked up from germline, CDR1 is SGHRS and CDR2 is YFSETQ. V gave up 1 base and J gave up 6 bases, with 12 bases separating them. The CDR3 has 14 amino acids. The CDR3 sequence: CASSLRPFVDTQYF. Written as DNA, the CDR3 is TGCGCCAGCAGCTTGAGACCCTTTGTCGATACGCAGTATTTT.

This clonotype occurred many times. The CDR3 protein is CAWSEGGSSYEQYF. The CDR3, as DNA: TGTGCCTGGAGTGAGGGCGGAAGCTCCTACGAGCAGTACTTC. The V call is TRBV30, the J call TRBJ2-7; no clear D gene. The CDR3 contains 14 residues. Germline CDR1 GTSNPN, CDR2 SVGIG (reference sequence). The V end lost 1 base, the J end lost 0 bases, and 10 bases lay between the germline ends.

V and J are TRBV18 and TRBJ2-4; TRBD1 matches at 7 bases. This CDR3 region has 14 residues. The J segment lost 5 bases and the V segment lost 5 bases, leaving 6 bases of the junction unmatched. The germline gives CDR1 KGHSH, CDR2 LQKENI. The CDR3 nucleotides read TGTGCCAGCTCATCTGGACAGGCCCAAAACATTCAGTACTTC. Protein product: CASSSGQAQNIQYF.

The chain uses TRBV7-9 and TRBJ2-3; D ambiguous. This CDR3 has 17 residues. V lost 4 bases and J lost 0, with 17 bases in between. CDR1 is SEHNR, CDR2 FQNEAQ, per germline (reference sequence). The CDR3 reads CASSSRRGGPSTDTQYF. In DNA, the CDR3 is TGTGCCAGCAGCTCCCGAAGAGGCGGACCTAGCACAGATACGCAGTATTTT. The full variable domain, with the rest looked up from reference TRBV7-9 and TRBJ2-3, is DTGVSQNPRHKITKRGQNVTFRCDPISEHNRLYWYRQTLGQGPEFLTYFQNEAQLEKSRLLSDRFSAERPKGSFSTLEIQRTEQGDSAMYLCASSSRRGGPSTDTQYFGPGTRLTVL.

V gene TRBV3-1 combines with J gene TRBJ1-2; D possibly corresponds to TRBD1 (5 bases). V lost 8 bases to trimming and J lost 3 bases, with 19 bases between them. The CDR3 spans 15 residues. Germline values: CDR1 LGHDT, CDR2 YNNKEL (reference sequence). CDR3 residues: CASYTAPRDYYGYTF. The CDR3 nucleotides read TGTGCCAGCTACACAGCCCCCAGGGATTACTATGGCTACACCTTC.

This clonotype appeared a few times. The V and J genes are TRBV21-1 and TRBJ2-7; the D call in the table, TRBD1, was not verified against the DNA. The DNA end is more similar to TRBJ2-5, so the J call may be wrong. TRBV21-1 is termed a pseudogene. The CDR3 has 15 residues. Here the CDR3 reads CASSKALSARGTQYF. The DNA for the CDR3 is TGTGCCAGCAGCAAAGCGCTGAGCGCCCGGGGGACCCAGTACTTC.

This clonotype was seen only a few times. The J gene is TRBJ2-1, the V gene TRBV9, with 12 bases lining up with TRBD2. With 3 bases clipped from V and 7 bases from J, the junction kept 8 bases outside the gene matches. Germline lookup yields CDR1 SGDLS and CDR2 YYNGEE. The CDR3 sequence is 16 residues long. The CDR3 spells CASSALLAGGRNEQFF. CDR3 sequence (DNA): TGTGCCAGCAGCGCCCTACTAGCGGGGGGAAGGAATGAGCAGTTCTTC. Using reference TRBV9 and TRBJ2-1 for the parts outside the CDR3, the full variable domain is DSGVTQTPKHLITATGQRVTLRCSPRSGDLSVYWYQQSLDQGLQFLIQYYNGEERAKGNILERFSAQQFPDLHSELNLSSLELGDSALYFCASSALLAGGRNEQFFGPGTRLTVL.

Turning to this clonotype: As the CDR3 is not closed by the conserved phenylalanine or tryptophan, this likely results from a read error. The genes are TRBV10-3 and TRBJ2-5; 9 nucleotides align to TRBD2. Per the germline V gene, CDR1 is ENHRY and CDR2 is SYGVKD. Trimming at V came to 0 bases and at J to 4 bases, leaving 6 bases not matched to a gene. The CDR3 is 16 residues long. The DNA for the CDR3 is TGTGCCATCAGTGAGTCTGGCGGGGGGGCACGAGAGACCCAGTACGTC. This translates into CAISESGGGARETQYV.

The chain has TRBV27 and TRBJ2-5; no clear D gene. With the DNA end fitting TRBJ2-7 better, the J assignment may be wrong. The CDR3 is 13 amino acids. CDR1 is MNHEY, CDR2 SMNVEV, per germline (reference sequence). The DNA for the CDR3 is TGTGCCAGCAGACCGGTTGGCCAGGTCGAGCAGTACTTC. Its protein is CASRPVGQVEQYF.

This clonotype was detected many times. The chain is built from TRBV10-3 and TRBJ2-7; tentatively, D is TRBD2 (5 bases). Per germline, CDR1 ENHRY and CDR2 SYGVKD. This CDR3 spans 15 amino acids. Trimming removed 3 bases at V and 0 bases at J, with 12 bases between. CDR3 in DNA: TGTGCCATCAGTGAAGGAGGCAGGAGCTCCTACGAGCAGTACTTC. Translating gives CAISEGGRSSYEQYF.

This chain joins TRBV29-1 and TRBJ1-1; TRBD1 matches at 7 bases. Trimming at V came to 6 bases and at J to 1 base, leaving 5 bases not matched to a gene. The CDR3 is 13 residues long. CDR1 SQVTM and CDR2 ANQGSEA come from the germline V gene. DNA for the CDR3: TGCAGCGTCGAGAGACAGGGGAACACTGAAGCTTTCTTT. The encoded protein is CSVERQGNTEAFF.

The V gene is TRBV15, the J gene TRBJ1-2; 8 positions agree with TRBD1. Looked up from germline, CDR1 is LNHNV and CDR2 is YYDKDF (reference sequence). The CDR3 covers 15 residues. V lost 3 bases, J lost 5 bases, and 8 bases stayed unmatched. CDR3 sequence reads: CATSSPGQGGYGYTF. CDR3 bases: TGTGCCACCAGCAGCCCCGGACAGGGCGGGTATGGCTACACCTTC.

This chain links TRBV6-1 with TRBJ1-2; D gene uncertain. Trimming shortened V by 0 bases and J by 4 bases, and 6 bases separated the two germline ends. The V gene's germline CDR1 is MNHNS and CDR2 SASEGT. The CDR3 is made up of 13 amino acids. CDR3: CASSEARFYGYTF. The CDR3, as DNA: TGTGCCAGCAGTGAAGCACGGTTCTATGGCTACACCTTC.

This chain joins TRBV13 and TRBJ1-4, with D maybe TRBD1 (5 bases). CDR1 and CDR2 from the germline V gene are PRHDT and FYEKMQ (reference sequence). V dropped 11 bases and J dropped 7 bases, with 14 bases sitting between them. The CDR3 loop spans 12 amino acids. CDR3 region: CAGSRRGEKLFF. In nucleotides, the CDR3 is TGTGCCGGGTCGCGAAGGGGTGAAAAACTGTTTTTT.

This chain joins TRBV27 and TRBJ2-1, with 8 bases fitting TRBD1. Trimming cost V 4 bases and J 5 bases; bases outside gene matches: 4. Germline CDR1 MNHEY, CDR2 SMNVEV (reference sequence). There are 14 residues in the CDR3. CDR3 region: CASSSGQANNEQFF. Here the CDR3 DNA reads TGTGCCAGCAGTTCGGGACAGGCTAACAATGAGCAGTTCTTC.

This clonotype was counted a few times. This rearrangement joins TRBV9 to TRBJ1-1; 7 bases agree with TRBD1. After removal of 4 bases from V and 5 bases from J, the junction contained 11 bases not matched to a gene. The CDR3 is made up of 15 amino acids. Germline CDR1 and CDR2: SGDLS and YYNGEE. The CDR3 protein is CASSPTTGDGTEAFF. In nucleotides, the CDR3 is TGTGCCAGCAGCCCCACAACAGGGGATGGTACTGAAGCTTTCTTT.

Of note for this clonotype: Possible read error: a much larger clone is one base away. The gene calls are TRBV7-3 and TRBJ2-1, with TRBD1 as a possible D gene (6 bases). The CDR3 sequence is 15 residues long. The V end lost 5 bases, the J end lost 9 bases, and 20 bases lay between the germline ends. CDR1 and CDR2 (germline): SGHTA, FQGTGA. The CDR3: CASSQGGAKSGEQFF. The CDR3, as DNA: TGTGCCAGCAGCCAAGGGGGTGCTAAGAGCGGTGAGCAGTTCTTC.

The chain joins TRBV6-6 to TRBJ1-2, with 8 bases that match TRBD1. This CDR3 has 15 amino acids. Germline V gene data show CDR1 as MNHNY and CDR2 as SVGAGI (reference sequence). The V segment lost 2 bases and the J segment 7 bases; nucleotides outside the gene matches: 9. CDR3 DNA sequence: TGTGCCAGCAGTTACGGCTCTGACAGGGGAACTGGCTACACCTTC. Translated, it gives CASSYGSDRGTGYTF.

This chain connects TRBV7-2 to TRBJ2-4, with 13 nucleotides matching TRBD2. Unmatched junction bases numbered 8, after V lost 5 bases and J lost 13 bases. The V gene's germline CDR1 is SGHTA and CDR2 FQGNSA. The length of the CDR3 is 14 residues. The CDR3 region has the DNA TGTGCCAGCAGCCAACCCCCGACTAGCGGGAGGCAGTACTTC. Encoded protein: CASSQPPTSGRQYF.

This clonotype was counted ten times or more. CDR3 bases: TGTGCCAGCAGGAAGACTAGCTCCCTAGTTGGGGATGAGCAGTTCTTC. This translates into CASRKTSSLVGDEQFF. The gene calls are TRBV2 and TRBJ2-1; 7 bases map to TRBD2. CDR3 length: 16 residues. V shed 6 bases, J shed 8 bases, and the junction held 16 bases outside the gene matches. Germline lookup yields CDR1 SNHLY and CDR2 FYNNEI.

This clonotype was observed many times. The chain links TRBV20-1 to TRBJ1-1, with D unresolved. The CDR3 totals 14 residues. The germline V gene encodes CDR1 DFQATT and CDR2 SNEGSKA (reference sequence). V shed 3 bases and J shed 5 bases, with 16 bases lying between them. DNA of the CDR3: TGCAGTGCTAGCCCTATCCGGGGTAATACTGAAGCTTTCTTT. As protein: CSASPIRGNTEAFF.

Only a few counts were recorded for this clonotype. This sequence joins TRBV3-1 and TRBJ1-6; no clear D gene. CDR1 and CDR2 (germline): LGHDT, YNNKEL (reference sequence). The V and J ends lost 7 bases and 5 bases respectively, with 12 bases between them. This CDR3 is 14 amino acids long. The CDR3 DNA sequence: TGTGCCAGCACCCTCGGACGCCATAATTCACCCCTCCACTTT. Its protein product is CASTLGRHNSPLHF.

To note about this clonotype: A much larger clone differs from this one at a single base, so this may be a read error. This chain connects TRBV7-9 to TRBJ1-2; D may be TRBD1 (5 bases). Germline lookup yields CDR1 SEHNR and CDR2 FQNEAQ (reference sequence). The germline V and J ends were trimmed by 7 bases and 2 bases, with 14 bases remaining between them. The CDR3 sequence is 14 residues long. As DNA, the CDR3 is TGTGCCAGCAACTTGGGATCAGGGAACTATGGCTACACCTTC. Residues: CASNLGSGNYGYTF.

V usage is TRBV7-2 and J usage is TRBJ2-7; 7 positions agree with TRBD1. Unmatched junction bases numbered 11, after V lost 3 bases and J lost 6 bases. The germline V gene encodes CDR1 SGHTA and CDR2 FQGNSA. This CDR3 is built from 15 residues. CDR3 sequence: CASSLLTGHISEQYF. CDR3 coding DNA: TGTGCCAGCAGCTTGTTGACAGGGCACATATCCGAGCAGTACTTC.

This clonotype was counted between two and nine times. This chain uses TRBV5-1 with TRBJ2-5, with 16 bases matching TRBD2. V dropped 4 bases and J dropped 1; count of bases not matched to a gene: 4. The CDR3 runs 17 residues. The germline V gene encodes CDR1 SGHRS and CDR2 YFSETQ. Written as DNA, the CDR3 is TGCGCCAGCAGCGTGGGACTAGCGGGAGGGCTCCAAGAGACCCAGTACTTC. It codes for CASSVGLAGGLQETQYF.